This TCR beta chain came from a study of blood T cell repertoires in COVID-19. About the study: Italy, Spain and the United States were the sources of the convalescent and acute COVID-19 samples. The cDNA or gDNA used as material had been derived from T cells, B-cell-depleted T cells, or PBMCs.

Libraries were prepared by immunoSEQ multiplex PCR; TCRdb keeps only in-frame clonotypes and omits some of them. The table has roughly 70,000 clones, over 70% seen once. This clone was found many times. The CDR3 is made up of 13 amino acids. Germline V gives CDR1 SGHDT, CDR2 YYEEEE. With 2 bases removed from V and 7 bases from J, the gap between germline ends came to 9 bases. The sequence was collected from a man in his sixties or seventies who had recovered from COVID-19. The chain recombines TRBV5-6 with TRBJ2-2; D is possibly TRBD1 (5 bases). The sequenced material came from peripheral blood. The CDR3 protein is CASSFGAYGELFF. The DNA of the CDR3 is TGTGCCAGCAGCTTTGGGGCGTACGGGGAGCTGTTTTTT.